This T cell receptor (beta chain) was observed in a study of monozygotic twins with inflammatory bowel disease. Study-wide results and limits: Sharing of clonotypes with others was lower in IBD patients than in healthy twins, and this was especially so with disease activity.

Concerning this clonotype itself: No antigen is known for it.

For every donor, one blood sample of less than 3 ml was drawn. The CDR3 extends over 13 amino acids. From its re-call of the 5' RACE reads, TCRdb lists each CDR3 protein once, without DNA. The sample table includes about 380,000 distinct CDR3 sequences. The sequence came from a human donor with ulcerative colitis or Crohn's disease, or a healthy co-twin of an affected twin (not recorded which). The sequenced sample consisted of blood. J is TRBJ2-7 and V is TRBV12-3 or TRBV12-4; there is no DNA to check the TCRdb D call of TRBD1. The chain's CDR3 is CASSFRDGYEQYF.